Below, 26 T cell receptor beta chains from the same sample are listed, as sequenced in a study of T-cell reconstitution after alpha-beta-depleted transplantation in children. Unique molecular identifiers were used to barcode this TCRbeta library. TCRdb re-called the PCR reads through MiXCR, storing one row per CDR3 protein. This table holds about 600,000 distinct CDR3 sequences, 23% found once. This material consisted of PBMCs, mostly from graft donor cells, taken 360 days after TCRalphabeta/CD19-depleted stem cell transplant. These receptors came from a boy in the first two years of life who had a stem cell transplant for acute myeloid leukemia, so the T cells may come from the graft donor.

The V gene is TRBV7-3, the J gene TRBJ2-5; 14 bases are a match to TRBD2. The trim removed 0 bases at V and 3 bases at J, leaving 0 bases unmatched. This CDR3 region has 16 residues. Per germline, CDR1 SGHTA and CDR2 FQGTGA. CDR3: CASSLTGLAGEETQYF. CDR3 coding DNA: TGTGCCAGCAGCTTAACGGGACTAGCGGGGGAAGAGACCCAGTACTTC. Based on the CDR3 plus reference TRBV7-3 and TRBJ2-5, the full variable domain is GAGVSQTPSNKVTEKGKYVELRCDPISGHTALYWYRQSLGQGPEFLIYFQGTGAADDSGLPNDRFFAVRPEGSVSTLKIQRTERGDSAVYLCASSLTGLAGEETQYFGPGTRLLVL.

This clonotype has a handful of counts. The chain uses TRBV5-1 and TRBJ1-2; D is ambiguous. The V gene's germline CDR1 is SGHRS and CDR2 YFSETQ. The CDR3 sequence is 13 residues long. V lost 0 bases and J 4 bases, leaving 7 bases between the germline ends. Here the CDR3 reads CASSLGQFYGYTF. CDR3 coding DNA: TGCGCCAGCAGCTTGGGGCAGTTCTATGGCTACACCTTC. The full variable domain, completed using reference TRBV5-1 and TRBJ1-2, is KAGVTQTPRYLIKTRGQQVTLSCSPISGHRSVSWYQQTPGQGLQFLFEYFSETQRNKGNFPGRFSGRQFSNSRSEMNVSTLELGDSALYLCASSLGQFYGYTFGSGTRLTVV.

The CDR3 loop reads CSARPERHTEAFF. The CDR3 coding sequence is TGCAGTGCTAGACCAGAGAGGCACACTGAAGCTTTCTTT. The J gene is TRBJ1-1, the V gene TRBV20-1; D uncertain. This CDR3 region has 13 residues. Per the germline V gene, CDR1 is DFQATT and CDR2 is SNEGSKA (reference sequence). Trimming took off 2 bases at V and 3 bases at J, with 10 bases between the two ends.

The CDR3 is CASSAAVANEQFF. In DNA form, the CDR3 reads TGTGCCAGCAGCGCTGCGGTGGCCAATGAGCAGTTCTTC. The V call is TRBV5-6, the J call TRBJ2-1; no reliable D call. Germline lookup yields CDR1 SGHDT and CDR2 YYEEEE. Trimming left V 4 bases short and J 6 bases short, with 11 bases between. The CDR3 totals 13 residues. Together with reference TRBV5-6 and TRBJ2-1, the CDR3 gives the full variable domain: DAGVTQSPTHLIKTRGQQVTLRCSPKSGHDTVSWYQQALGQGPQFIFQYYEEEERQRGNFPDRFSGHQFPNYSSELNVNALLLGDSALYLCASSAAVANEQFFGPGTRLTVL.

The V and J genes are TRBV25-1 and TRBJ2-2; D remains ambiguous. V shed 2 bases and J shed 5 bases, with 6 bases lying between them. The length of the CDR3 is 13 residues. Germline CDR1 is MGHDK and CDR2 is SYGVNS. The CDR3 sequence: CASSERQTGELFF. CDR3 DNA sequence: TGTGCCAGCAGTGAAAGGCAAACCGGGGAGCTGTTTTTT.

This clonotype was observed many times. CDR3 amino acids: CAIGAGTGVSPLHF. The DNA for the CDR3 is TGTGCCATCGGGGCCGGGACAGGCGTTTCACCCCTCCACTTT. The V call is TRBV10-3, the J call TRBJ1-6; TRBD1 matches at 8 bases. V was pared by 8 bases and J by 9 bases, with 9 bases of the junction left unmatched. The CDR3 extends over 14 amino acids. Germline lookup yields CDR1 ENHRY and CDR2 SYGVKD.

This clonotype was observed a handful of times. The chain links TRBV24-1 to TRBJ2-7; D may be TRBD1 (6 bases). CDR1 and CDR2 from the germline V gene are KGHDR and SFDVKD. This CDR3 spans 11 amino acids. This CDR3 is CDAHRVREQYV. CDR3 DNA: TGTGACGCACACAGGGTGCGCGAGCAGTACGTC.

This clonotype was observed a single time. The CDR3 bases are TGTGCCAGCAGGCTGACCCCCAAGGGCACTGAAGCTTTCTTT. Protein: CASRLTPKGTEAFF. This sequence joins TRBV12-3 or TRBV12-4 and TRBJ1-1; D not certain. The V and J ends lost 6 bases and 4 bases respectively, with 15 bases between them. The CDR3 contains 14 residues.

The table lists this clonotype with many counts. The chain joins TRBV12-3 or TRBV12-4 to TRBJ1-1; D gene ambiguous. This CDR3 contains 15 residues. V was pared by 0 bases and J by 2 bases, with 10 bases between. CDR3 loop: CASSLAHPINTEAFF. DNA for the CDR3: TGTGCCAGCAGTTTAGCGCACCCGATCAACACTGAAGCTTTCTTT.

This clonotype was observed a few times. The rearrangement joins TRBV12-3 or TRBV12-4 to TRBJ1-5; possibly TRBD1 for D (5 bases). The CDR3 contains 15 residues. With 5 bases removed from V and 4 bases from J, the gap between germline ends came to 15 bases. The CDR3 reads CASSVRGGTNQPQHF. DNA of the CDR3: TGTGCCAGCAGTGTGCGCGGGGGAACTAATCAGCCCCAGCATTTT.

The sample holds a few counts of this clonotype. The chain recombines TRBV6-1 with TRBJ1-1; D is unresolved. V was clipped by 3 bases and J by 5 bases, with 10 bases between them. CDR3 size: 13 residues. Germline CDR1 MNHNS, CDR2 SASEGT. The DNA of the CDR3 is TGTGCCAGCAGTGATGGACGTCGGACTGAAGCTTTCTTT. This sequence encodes CASSDGRRTEAFF.

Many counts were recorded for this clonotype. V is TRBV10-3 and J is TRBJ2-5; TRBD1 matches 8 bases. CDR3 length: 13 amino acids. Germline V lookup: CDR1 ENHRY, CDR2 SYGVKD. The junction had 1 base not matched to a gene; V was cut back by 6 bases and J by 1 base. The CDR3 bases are TGTGCCATCAGAGGGACAGGCCAAGAGACCCAGTACTTC. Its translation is CAIRGTGQETQYF.

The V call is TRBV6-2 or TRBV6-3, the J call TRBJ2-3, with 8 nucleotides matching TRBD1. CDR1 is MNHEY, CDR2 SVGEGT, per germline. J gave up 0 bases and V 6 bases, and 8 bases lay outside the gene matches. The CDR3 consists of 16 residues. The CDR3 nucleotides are TGTGCCAGCAGCCAAGGACAGGGCGCGAGCACAGATACGCAGTATTTT. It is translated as CASSQGQGASTDTQYF.

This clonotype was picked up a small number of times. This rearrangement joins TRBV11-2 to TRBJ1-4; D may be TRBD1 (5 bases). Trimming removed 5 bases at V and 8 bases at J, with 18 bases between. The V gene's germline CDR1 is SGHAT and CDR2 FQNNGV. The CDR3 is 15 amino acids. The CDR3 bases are TGTGCCAGCAGCCTACCGGGACGAGAAAGGGAAAAACTGTTTTTT. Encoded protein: CASSLPGREREKLFF.

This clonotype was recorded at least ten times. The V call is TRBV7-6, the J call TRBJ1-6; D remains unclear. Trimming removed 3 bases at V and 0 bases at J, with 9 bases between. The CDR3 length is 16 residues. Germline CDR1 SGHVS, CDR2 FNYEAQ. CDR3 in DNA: TGTGCCAGCAGCTTTGGCGATAGCTCCTATAATTCACCCCTCCACTTT. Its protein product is CASSFGDSSYNSPLHF.

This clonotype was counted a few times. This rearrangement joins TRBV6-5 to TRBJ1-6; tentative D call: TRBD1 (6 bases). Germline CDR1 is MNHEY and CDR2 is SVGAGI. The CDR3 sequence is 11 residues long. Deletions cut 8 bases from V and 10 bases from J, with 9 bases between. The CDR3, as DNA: TGTGCCAGCGGAACAGGGTCACCCCTCCACTTT. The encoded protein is CASGTGSPLHF.

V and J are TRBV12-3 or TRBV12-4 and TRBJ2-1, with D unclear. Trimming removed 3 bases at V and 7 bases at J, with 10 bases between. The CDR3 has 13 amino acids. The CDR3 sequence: CASSFRRGNEQFF. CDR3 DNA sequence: TGTGCCAGCAGTTTTAGGCGCGGAAATGAGCAGTTCTTC.

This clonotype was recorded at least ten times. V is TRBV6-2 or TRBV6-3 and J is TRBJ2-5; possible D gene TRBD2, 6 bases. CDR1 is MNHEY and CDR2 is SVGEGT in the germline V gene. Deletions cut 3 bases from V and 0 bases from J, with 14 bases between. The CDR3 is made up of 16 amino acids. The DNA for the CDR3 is TGTGCCAGCAGTTATGGGGGGAGGATGTACCAAGAGACCCAGTACTTC. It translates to CASSYGGRMYQETQYF.

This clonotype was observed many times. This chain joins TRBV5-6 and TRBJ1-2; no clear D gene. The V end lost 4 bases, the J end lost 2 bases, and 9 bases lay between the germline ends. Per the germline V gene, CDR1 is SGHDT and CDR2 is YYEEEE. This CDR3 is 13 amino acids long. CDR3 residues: CASSPSENYGYTF. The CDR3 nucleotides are TGTGCCAGCAGCCCGAGCGAAAACTATGGCTACACCTTC.

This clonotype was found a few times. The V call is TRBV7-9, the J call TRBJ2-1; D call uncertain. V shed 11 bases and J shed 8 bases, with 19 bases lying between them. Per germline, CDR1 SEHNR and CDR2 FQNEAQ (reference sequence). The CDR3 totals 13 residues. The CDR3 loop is CAGRANRPDEQFF. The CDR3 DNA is TGTGCCGGACGGGCCAATCGCCCGGATGAGCAGTTCTTC.

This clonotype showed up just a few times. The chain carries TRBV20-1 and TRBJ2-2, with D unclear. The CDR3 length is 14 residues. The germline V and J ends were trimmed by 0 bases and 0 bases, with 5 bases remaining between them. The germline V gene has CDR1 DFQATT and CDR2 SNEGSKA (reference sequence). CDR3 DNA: TGCAGTGCTAGAGAGATCGCGAACACCGGGGAGCTGTTTTTT. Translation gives CSAREIANTGELFF.

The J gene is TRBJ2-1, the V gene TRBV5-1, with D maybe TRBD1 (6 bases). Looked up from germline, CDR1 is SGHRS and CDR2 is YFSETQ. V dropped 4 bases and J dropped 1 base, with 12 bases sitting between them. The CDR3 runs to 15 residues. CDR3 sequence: CASSEFTGSYNEQFF. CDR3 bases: TGCGCCAGCAGCGAATTCACAGGGTCCTACAATGAGCAGTTCTTC.

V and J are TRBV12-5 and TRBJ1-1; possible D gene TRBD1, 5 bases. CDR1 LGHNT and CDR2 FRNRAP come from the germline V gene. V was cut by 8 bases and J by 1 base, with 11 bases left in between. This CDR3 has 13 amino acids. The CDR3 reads CASLGRPNTEAFF. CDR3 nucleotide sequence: TGTGCTAGTTTGGGACGGCCGAACACTGAAGCTTTCTTT.

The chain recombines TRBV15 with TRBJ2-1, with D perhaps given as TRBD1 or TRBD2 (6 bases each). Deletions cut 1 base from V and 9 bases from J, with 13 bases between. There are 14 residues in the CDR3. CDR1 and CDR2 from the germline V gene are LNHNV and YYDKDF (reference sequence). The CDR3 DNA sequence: TGTGCCACCAGCAGAGGGGAGGAGGACAGTGAGCAGTTCTTC. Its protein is CATSRGEEDSEQFF.

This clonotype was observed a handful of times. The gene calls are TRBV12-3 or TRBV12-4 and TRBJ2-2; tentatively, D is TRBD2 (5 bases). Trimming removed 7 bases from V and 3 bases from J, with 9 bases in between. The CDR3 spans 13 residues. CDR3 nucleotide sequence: TGTGCCAGCACCACTAGTGACACCGGGGAGCTGTTTTTT. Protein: CASTTSDTGELFF.

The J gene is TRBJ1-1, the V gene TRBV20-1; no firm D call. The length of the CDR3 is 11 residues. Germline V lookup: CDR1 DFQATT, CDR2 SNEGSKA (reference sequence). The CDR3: CTASPNTEAFF. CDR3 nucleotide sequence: TGCACGGCCAGCCCGAACACTGAAGCTTTCTTT.